This paragraph covers one T cell receptor (beta chain) sequence. The sample belongs to a study of blood T cell repertoires in COVID-19. All enrollees were roughly 18 to 89 years old and from 20 to 30 US areas. Cohorts were based on clinical histories the participants reported. Within 2 weeks of study entry, exposed participants had contacted a PCR-confirmed or clinician-diagnosed COVID-19 case. In the original processing: It was from reference gene primer amplification that nucleated cell counts were estimated. Clones were sequenced by immunoSEQ multiplex PCR, and TCRdb holds only the in-frame ones, with some missing. That table gives V, J and clone size, and the DNA gave D and trimming. The data contain 350,000 to 450,000 clones, roughly 92% of them singletons. V dropped 5 bases and J dropped 6; count of bases not matched to a gene: 9. The CDR3 is 16 amino acids. From germline, CDR1 is SGHNT and CDR2 YENEEA.

The genes are TRBV11-3 and TRBJ2-2; 10 nucleotides agree with TRBD2. The sample comprised PBMCs or T cells enriched from blood (not recorded which). The receptor was isolated from a woman aged 40-49 years who had been exposed to COVID-19. CDR3 DNA: TGTGCCAGCAGCCCCGGAGAGCGGGGGGGCGCCGGGGAGCTGTTTTTT. Protein: CASSPGERGGAGELFF.